The T cell receptor (beta chain) described here comes from a study of T-cell reconstitution after alpha-beta-depleted transplantation in children. Study conclusions and caveats: Reports say that about two months after transplant, the alpha-beta T cells came out of several hundred graft clones that had expanded. At one year after transplant, newly produced T cells mostly accounted for T-cell counts and diversity.

V was cut by 8 bases and J by 2 bases, with 12 bases left in between. The CDR3 is 13 amino acids. Germline V gene sequence: CDR1 ENHRY, CDR2 SYGVKD. Unique molecular identifiers were incorporated during preparation of the TCRbeta library. TCRdb re-called the PCR reads through MiXCR, storing one row per CDR3 protein. The data show some 440,000 distinct CDR3 sequences, 15% to 20% seen once. This clonotype has more than one count but fewer than ten. The antigen remains unidentified. This TCR came from a boy younger than two who had a stem cell transplant for Wiskott-Aldrich syndrome, so the T cells may come from the graft donor. The sample consisted of PBMCs, mostly from graft donor cells, taken 360 days after TCRalphabeta/CD19-depleted stem cell transplant. The chain has TRBV10-3 and TRBJ2-5; D is undetermined. This CDR3 is CAISDTPQETQYF. For the CDR3, the DNA is TGTGCCATCTCAGACACACCTCAAGAGACCCAGTACTTC.